Each of the 29 T cell receptor beta chains below was sequenced from the same sample in a study of T cells in Graves' hyperthyroidism and ophthalmopathy. What was amplified from RNA transcripts were TCR beta CDR3 regions. HTBI primers were the set used in a first-round RT-PCR of the TCR CDR3. TCRdb independently ran MiXCR on the multiplex PCR reads; one entry per CDR3 protein. The sample holds some 370,000 distinct CDR3 sequences, over 13% seen once. Sequencing was performed on blood. Receptor source: a man aged 50 to 59 with Graves' ophthalmopathy.

The rearrangement uses TRBV3-1 and TRBJ2-1, with 9 bases lining up with TRBD2. The CDR3 has 13 amino acids. V shed 4 bases and J 5 bases; nucleotides not matched to a gene: 0. Germline-derived CDR1 and CDR2 are LGHDT and YNNKEL (reference sequence). CDR3 protein: CASSPSGNNEQFF. CDR3 nucleotide sequence: TGTGCCAGCAGCCCTAGCGGGAACAATGAGCAGTTCTTC.

The chain links TRBV20-1 to TRBJ1-2, with TRBD1 matching 7 bases. With V trimmed by 4 bases and J by 5 bases, 10 bases remained unmatched. Germline values: CDR1 DFQATT, CDR2 SNEGSKA (reference sequence). The length of the CDR3 is 14 residues. CDR3 nucleotides: TGCAGTGCTACAGACAGGGTCACCCCGTATGGCTACACCTTC. This translates into CSATDRVTPYGYTF.

This clonotype was recorded at least ten times. The rearrangement uses TRBV5-1 and TRBJ2-1, with D perhaps matching TRBD1 (6 bases). Trimming cost V 4 bases and J 12 bases, with 14 bases left between them. The CDR3 contains 12 residues. Germline V gene sequence: CDR1 SGHRS, CDR2 YFSETQ. CDR3: CASSEQGSVQFF. The DNA for the CDR3 is TGCGCCAGCAGCGAGCAGGGGAGCGTGCAGTTCTTC.

This clonotype was found many times. This chain connects TRBV28 to TRBJ2-7, with D possibly matching TRBD1 (5 bases). The V and J ends lost 6 bases and 2 bases respectively, with 11 bases between them. The CDR3 is 13 amino acids. Germline V lookup: CDR1 MDHEN, CDR2 SYDVKM. The DNA for the CDR3 is TGTGCCAGCAGATCACAGGAGCCCTACGAGCAGTACTTC. It codes for CASRSQEPYEQYF.

V is TRBV7-3 and J is TRBJ2-7; a weak D match, TRBD2 (6 bases). Looked up from germline, CDR1 is SGHTA and CDR2 is FQGTGA. V lost 3 bases and J lost 6, with 12 bases in between. The CDR3 spans 13 residues. For the CDR3, the DNA is TGTGCCAGCAGCTTGACGGGACTGTCCGAGCAGTACTTC. This gives the protein CASSLTGLSEQYF. Full variable domain (rest looked up from reference TRBV7-3 and TRBJ2-7): GAGVSQTPSNKVTEKGKYVELRCDPISGHTALYWYRQSLGQGPEFLIYFQGTGAADDSGLPNDRFFAVRPEGSVSTLKIQRTERGDSAVYLCASSLTGLSEQYFGPGTRLTVT.

The chain uses TRBV12-3 or TRBV12-4 and TRBJ1-5, with TRBD1 matching over 11 bases. V shed 3 bases and J 11 bases; nucleotides not matched to a gene: 9. The CDR3 contains 15 residues. The CDR3 protein is CASSFSSGQGGSQHF. CDR3 coding DNA: TGTGCCAGCAGTTTTTCTTCGGGACAGGGGGGGTCCCAGCATTTT.

This clonotype was detected a few times. This chain links TRBV5-1 with TRBJ2-2; D remains unclear. The V end was cut by 4 bases, the J end by 1 base, with 11 bases between. The CDR3 runs 15 residues. Germline V CDR1 and CDR2: SGHRS, YFSETQ. In nucleotides, the CDR3 is TGCGCCAGCAGCCAAGATCAGAGGAACACCGGGGAGCTGTTTTTT. Protein sequence: CASSQDQRNTGELFF.

In its sample, this clonotype was seen a few times. This chain connects TRBV10-2 to TRBJ2-7, with 7 bases identical to TRBD1. Germline CDR1 is WSHSY and CDR2 is SAAADI. The CDR3 is 13 residues long. V dropped 8 bases and J dropped 6; count of bases not matched to a gene: 10. CDR3 in amino acids: CASLGTDPSEQYF. As DNA, the CDR3 is TGCGCCAGCCTTGGGACAGACCCCTCCGAGCAGTACTTC.

This clonotype was counted many times. The chain recombines TRBV6-1 with TRBJ1-3; 8 bases are a match to TRBD1. Per the germline V gene, CDR1 is MNHNS and CDR2 is SASEGT. This CDR3 region has 15 residues. The V and J ends lost 6 bases and 1 base, in that order; junction bases with no gene match: 5. The CDR3: CASRPRDRSGNTIYF. In DNA, the CDR3 is TGTGCCAGCAGACCACGGGACAGGTCTGGAAACACCATATATTTT.

This clonotype was observed many times. The rearrangement uses TRBV11-1 and TRBJ2-1, with 10 positions matching TRBD1. Germline V gene lookup returns CDR1 SGHAT and CDR2 FQDESV (reference sequence). The ends lost 1 base at V and 8 bases at J; junction bases unmatched: 11. The CDR3 sequence is 17 residues long. This CDR3 reads CASSLDMYAGTGDEQFF. CDR3 coding DNA: TGTGCCAGCAGCTTAGATATGTATGCCGGGACAGGGGATGAGCAGTTCTTC.

This clonotype was detected a few times. This sequence joins TRBV29-1 and TRBJ2-5; D is uncertain. This CDR3 contains 13 residues. The germline V and J ends were trimmed by 3 bases and 5 bases, with 13 bases remaining between them. Germline CDR1 reads SQVTM; CDR2 reads ANQGSEA. The DNA for the CDR3 is TGCAGCGTTGAGTCCGGGCAGGACGAGACCCAGTACTTC. Translated: CSVESGQDETQYF.

At least ten counts were recorded for this clonotype. This chain uses TRBV7-9 with TRBJ2-7, with D perhaps being TRBD1 or TRBD2 (5 bases each). Germline CDR1 and CDR2: SEHNR and FQNEAQ (reference sequence). CDR3 size: 15 residues. The ends were cut back, 6 bases at V and 0 bases at J, with 15 bases in the middle. CDR3 DNA: TGTGCCAGCAGTTATTTGGGGACGGCCTCCTACGAGCAGTACTTC. Translating gives CASSYLGTASYEQYF. The variable domain in full, completed from reference TRBV7-9 and TRBJ2-7, reads DTGVSQNPRHKITKRGQNVTFRCDPISEHNRLYWYRQTLGQGPEFLTYFQNEAQLEKSRLLSDRFSAERPKGSFSTLEIQRTEQGDSAMYLCASSYLGTASYEQYFGPGTRLTVT.

There are many counts of this clonotype. The CDR3 loop is CASSLARVWETQYF. The CDR3 DNA follows: TGCGCCAGCAGCTTGGCCAGGGTATGGGAGACCCAGTACTTC. The chain couples TRBV5-1 to TRBJ2-5, with D maybe TRBD1 (5 bases). Germline loops: CDR1 SGHRS, CDR2 YFSETQ. The germline V and J ends were trimmed by 0 bases and 5 bases, with 11 bases remaining between them. There are 14 residues in the CDR3. The full variable domain, in which reference TRBV5-1 and TRBJ2-5 provide the parts outside the CDR3, is KAGVTQTPRYLIKTRGQQVTLSCSPISGHRSVSWYQQTPGQGLQFLFEYFSETQRNKGNFPGRFSGRQFSNSRSEMNVSTLELGDSALYLCASSLARVWETQYFGPGTRLLVL.

This clonotype came up a few times. J is TRBJ1-3 and V is TRBV25-1, with TRBD1 matching 9 bases. CDR3 size: 17 residues. Germline lookup yields CDR1 MGHDK and CDR2 SYGVNS. J lost 4 bases, V lost 4 bases, and 11 bases had no gene match. DNA of the CDR3: TGTGCCAGCAGTGCGGGACAGGGAAGGGTATGGGGAAACACCATATATTTT. Amino acids: CASSAGQGRVWGNTIYF.

This clonotype was counted ten times or more. The V and J genes are TRBV12-3 or TRBV12-4 and TRBJ2-2; tentatively, D is TRBD1 (6 bases). Deletions cut 6 bases from V and 3 bases from J, with 14 bases between. The CDR3 loop spans 15 amino acids. CDR3 nucleotides: TGTGCCAGCAGCTCGCGGACAGTAGACACCGGGGAGCTGTTTTTT. Amino acid sequence: CASSSRTVDTGELFF.

A few counts support this clonotype. The chain is built from TRBV10-3 and TRBJ2-1, with 9 bases identical to TRBD2. The CDR3 is made up of 14 amino acids. Germline CDR1 and CDR2: ENHRY and SYGVKD. The ends lost 10 bases at V and 9 bases at J; junction bases unmatched: 13. In DNA form, the CDR3 reads TGTGCCACCCGTATGCCAGGAGCGGGGGGTGAGCAGTTCTTC. Its protein product is CATRMPGAGGEQFF.

This clonotype came up a few times. The chain carries TRBV29-1 and TRBJ2-5, with TRBD2 matching over 16 bases. V lost 6 bases to trimming and J lost 5 bases; unmatched junction nucleotides: 9. CDR3 size: 16 residues. The germline CDR1 and CDR2 sequences are SQVTM and ANQGSEA. The CDR3 sequence is CSVRPGTSGRAETQYF. CDR3 sequence (DNA): TGCAGCGTCCGGCCGGGGACTAGCGGGAGGGCGGAGACCCAGTACTTC.

Many counts were recorded for this clonotype. The V call is TRBV20-1, the J call TRBJ2-7, with 8 bases identical to TRBD2. V trimming: 1 base; J trimming: 2 bases; junction bases outside the gene matches: 4. Germline assignment: CDR1 DFQATT and CDR2 SNEGSKA (reference sequence). The CDR3 runs 14 residues. The CDR3: CSARALAAAYEQYF. As DNA, the CDR3 is TGCAGTGCTAGAGCACTAGCGGCCGCCTACGAGCAGTACTTC.

This clonotype was detected many times. V usage is TRBV2 and J usage is TRBJ2-4; 7 bases line up with TRBD1. The length of the CDR3 is 12 residues. J was trimmed by 9 bases and V by 1 base; bases with no gene match: 0. CDR1 and CDR2 (germline): SNHLY, FYNNEI. CDR3 nucleotides: TGTGCCAGCAGTGAAGACAGGGGCATTCAGTACTTC. It encodes CASSEDRGIQYF.

This clonotype was counted many times. The chain carries TRBV20-1 and TRBJ2-3; 8 positions match TRBD2. This CDR3 is built from 17 residues. Germline V lookup: CDR1 DFQATT, CDR2 SNEGSKA (reference sequence). Germline trimming cut 0 bases from V and 5 bases from J; bases unmatched to any gene: 13. CDR3 in DNA: TGCAGTGCTAGAGATTTGTCGCGGGGGGCGGGAGAAGATACGCAGTATTTT. This gives the protein CSARDLSRGAGEDTQYF.

This clonotype has a count of ten or more. The DNA of the CDR3 is TGTGCCAGCAGTCCCTCACTAGCGGGAGGGGGAGATACGCAGTATTTT. This translates into CASSPSLAGGGDTQYF. The rearrangement links TRBV12-3 or TRBV12-4 to TRBJ2-3; 13 bases match TRBD2. The length of the CDR3 is 16 residues. The V segment lost 5 bases and the J segment 5 bases; nucleotides outside the gene matches: 7.

The CDR3 here is CASSPRAGQETQYF. The DNA for the CDR3 is TGTGCCAGCAGCCCAAGAGCGGGGCAAGAGACCCAGTACTTC. The chain carries TRBV9 and TRBJ2-5, with TRBD2 identical over 7 bases. Germline-derived CDR1 and CDR2 are SGDLS and YYNGEE. This CDR3 is built from 14 residues. Trimming took 4 bases from V and 2 from J; bases not matched to a gene: 5.

This clonotype came up many times. The rearrangement uses TRBV5-6 and TRBJ1-2; D gene ambiguous. Germline CDR1 and CDR2: SGHDT and YYEEEE. V gave up 3 bases and J gave up 4 bases, with 16 bases separating them. The CDR3 sequence is 15 residues long. CDR3 residues: CASSSAPAASYGYTF. The DNA for the CDR3 is TGTGCCAGCAGCTCGGCCCCTGCGGCCTCCTATGGCTACACCTTC.

This clonotype was detected many times. CDR3 nucleotides: TGTGCCAGCAGCATACAGGGACTAGCGGGAAGCACAGATACGCAGTATTTT. Translation: CASSIQGLAGSTDTQYF. This chain uses TRBV13 with TRBJ2-3, with 13 bases fitting TRBD2. The CDR3 sequence is 17 residues long. With 5 bases clipped from V and 0 bases from J, the junction kept 5 bases outside the gene matches. CDR1 and CDR2 (germline): PRHDT, FYEKMQ (reference sequence).

This clonotype was counted ten times or more. This chain joins TRBV20-1 and TRBJ1-6; D unclear. This CDR3 contains 12 residues. CDR1 and CDR2 from the germline V gene are DFQATT and SNEGSKA (reference sequence). The ends were cut back, 6 bases at V and 7 bases at J, with 10 bases in the middle. The CDR3 nucleotides are TGCAGTGCGGGGTTGGACAATTCACCCCTCCACTTT. Translated: CSAGLDNSPLHF.

The CDR3 is CSAREMAGGPYEQFF. In nucleotides, the CDR3 is TGCAGTGCTAGAGAGATGGCGGGAGGGCCTTATGAGCAGTTCTTC. V gene TRBV20-1 combines with J gene TRBJ2-1; TRBD2 aligns across 9 bases. Germline CDR1 DFQATT, CDR2 SNEGSKA (reference sequence). The V gene end was trimmed by 0 bases and the J gene end by 8 bases; junction bases not matched to a gene: 8. The CDR3 runs 15 residues.

The chain employs TRBV5-1 and TRBJ1-1, with 9 bases identical to TRBD1. Germline CDR1 reads SGHRS; CDR2 reads YFSETQ. This CDR3 contains 15 residues. Trimming removed 3 bases from V and 1 base from J; junction bases left unmatched: 4. This CDR3 is CASSSLTGGNTEAFF. In DNA form, the CDR3 reads TGCGCCAGCAGCTCACTGACAGGGGGGAACACTGAAGCTTTCTTT.

This clonotype was seen ten or more times. This chain connects TRBV7-9 to TRBJ2-1; 10 bases are a match to TRBD2. CDR1 is SEHNR and CDR2 is FQNEAQ in the germline V gene (reference sequence). V trimming: 6 bases; J trimming: 6 bases; junction bases outside the gene matches: 5. The CDR3 runs to 14 residues. CDR3 in DNA: TGTGCCAGCAGTCCACTAGCGGGAAGCAATGAGCAGTTCTTC. Translating gives CASSPLAGSNEQFF.

At least ten counts were recorded for this clonotype. This chain links TRBV29-1 with TRBJ2-5; D may be TRBD2 (6 bases). The length of the CDR3 is 15 residues. Germline V CDR1 and CDR2: SQVTM, ANQGSEA. V lost 7 bases, J lost 5 bases, and 23 bases lay in between. In DNA, the CDR3 is TGCAGCGCACTCAATCCATCGGGGGTGATCGAGACCCAGTACTTC. Encoded protein: CSALNPSGVIETQYF.